This T cell receptor beta chain was recovered during a study of shared clonotypes between healthy human individuals. Libraries were prepared by immunoSEQ multiplex PCR; TCRdb keeps only in-frame clonotypes and omits some of them. The sample comprises hundreds of thousands of clones, more than 70% of which are singletons, and roughly 1.8% rests with the top ten. There are 15 residues in the CDR3. J was trimmed by 9 bases and V by 6 bases; bases with no gene match: 13. Per the germline V gene, CDR1 is MNHEY and CDR2 is SMNVEV (reference sequence). This clone was counted once. The antigen is not known. General observations from the study: What limited the represented genetic and exposure-history diversity was the small number of donors.

The receptor was isolated from a woman younger than 45 in good health. The J gene is TRBJ2-1, the V gene TRBV27; TRBD1 matches 8 bases. The sample was memory CD4+ T cells sorted from blood. Specified subset: CD45RA-negative fraction. DNA of the CDR3: TGTGCCAGCAGCCGGAGCAGGGGGCAATTATTTGAGCAGTTCTTC. Its protein is CASSRSRGQLFEQFF.